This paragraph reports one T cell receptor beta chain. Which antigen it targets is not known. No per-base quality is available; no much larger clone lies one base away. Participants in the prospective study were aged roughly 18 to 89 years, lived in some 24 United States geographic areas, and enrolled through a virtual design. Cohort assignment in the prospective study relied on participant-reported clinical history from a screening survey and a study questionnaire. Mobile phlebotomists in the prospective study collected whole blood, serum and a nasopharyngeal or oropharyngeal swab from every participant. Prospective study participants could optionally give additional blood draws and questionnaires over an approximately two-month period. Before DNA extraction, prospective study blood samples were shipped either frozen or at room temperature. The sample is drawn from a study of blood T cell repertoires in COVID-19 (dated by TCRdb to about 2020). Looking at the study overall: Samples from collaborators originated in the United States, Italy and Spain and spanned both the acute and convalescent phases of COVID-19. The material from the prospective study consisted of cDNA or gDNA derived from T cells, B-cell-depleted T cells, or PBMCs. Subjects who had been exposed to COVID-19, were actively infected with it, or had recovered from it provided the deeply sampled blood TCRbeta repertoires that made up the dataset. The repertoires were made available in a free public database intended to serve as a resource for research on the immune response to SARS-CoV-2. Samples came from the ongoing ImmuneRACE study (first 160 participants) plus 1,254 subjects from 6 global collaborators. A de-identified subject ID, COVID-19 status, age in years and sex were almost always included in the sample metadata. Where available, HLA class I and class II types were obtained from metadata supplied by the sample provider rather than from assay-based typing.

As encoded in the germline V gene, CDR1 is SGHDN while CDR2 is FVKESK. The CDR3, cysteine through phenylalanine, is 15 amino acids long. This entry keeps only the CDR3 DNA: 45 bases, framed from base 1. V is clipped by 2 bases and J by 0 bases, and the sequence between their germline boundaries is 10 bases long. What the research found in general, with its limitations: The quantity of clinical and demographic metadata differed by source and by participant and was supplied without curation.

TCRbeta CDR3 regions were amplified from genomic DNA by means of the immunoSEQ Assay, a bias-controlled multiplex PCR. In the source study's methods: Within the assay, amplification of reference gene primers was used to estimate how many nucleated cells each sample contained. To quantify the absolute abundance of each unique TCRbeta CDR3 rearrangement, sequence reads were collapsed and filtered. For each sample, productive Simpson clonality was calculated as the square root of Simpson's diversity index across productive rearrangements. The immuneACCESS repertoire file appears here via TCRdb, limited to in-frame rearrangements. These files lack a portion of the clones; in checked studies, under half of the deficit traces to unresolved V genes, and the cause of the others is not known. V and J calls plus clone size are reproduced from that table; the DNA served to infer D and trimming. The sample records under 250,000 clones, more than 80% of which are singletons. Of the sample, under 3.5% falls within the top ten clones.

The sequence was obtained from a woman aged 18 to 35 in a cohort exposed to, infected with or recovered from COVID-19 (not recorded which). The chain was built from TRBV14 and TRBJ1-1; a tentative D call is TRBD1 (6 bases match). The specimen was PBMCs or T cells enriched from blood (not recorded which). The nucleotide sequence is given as TGTGCCAGCAGCCAATTGGCAGGGGTGAACACTGAAGCTTTCTTT. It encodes CASSQLAGVNTEAFF.